This passage covers 7 T cell receptor beta chains from one sample sequenced in a study of T cells in Graves' hyperthyroidism and ophthalmopathy. From RNA transcripts, TCR beta CDR3 regions were amplified. Initially, a first-round RT-PCR of the TCR CDR3 employed the HTBI primer set. TCRdb re-derived calls from the multiplex PCR reads in MiXCR, one entry per CDR3 protein. The table records roughly 570,000 distinct CDR3 sequences, around 45% of them present only once. Material: peripheral blood or thyroid tissue (not recorded which). All receptors come from an adult woman with Graves' disease, either hyperthyroidism or ophthalmopathy (not recorded which).

J is TRBJ2-7 and V is TRBV14; 8 bases agree with TRBD2. J was trimmed by 5 bases and V by 5 bases; bases with no gene match: 2. This CDR3 comprises 12 residues. Germline CDR1 reads SGHDN; CDR2 reads FVKESK. The DNA of the CDR3 is TGTGCCAGCAGCTTAGCGGGGCACGAGCAGTACTTC. This gives the protein CASSLAGHEQYF.

The chain combines TRBV7-3 with TRBJ2-1, with D uncertain. Trimming left V 5 bases short and J 5 bases short, with 10 bases between. Germline values: CDR1 SGHTA, CDR2 FQGTGA. The CDR3 contains 13 residues. CDR3 residues: CASSPNRDNEQFF. DNA of the CDR3: TGTGCCAGCAGCCCGAATAGGGACAATGAGCAGTTCTTC. Together with reference TRBV7-3 and TRBJ2-1, the CDR3 gives the full variable domain: GAGVSQTPSNKVTEKGKYVELRCDPISGHTALYWYRQSLGQGPEFLIYFQGTGAADDSGLPNDRFFAVRPEGSVSTLKIQRTERGDSAVYLCASSPNRDNEQFFGPGTRLTVL.

This chain joins TRBV7-9 and TRBJ1-1, with D possibly being TRBD1 (6 bases). V was pared by 3 bases and J by 1 base, with 9 bases between. The germline gives CDR1 SEHNR, CDR2 FQNEAQ (reference sequence). This CDR3 region has 14 residues. The CDR3 DNA follows: TGTGCCAGCAGCTTGGGGGCTCAGAACACTGAAGCTTTCTTT. The encoded protein is CASSLGAQNTEAFF.

This clonotype occurred many times. The V gene is TRBV2, the J gene TRBJ1-4; D is possibly TRBD1 (5 bases). Trimming cost V 0 bases and J 8 bases, with 10 bases left between them. The CDR3 extends over 14 amino acids. CDR1 is SNHLY and CDR2 is FYNNEI in the germline V gene. CDR3 DNA sequence: TGTGCCAGCAGTGAAGCTCAGGGAGGAGAAAAACTGTTTTTT. It specifies CASSEAQGGEKLFF.

The V gene is TRBV2, the J gene TRBJ2-6; D remains unclear. The V and J ends lost 9 bases and 0 bases respectively, with 15 bases between them. This CDR3 contains 16 residues. Germline V CDR1 and CDR2: SNHLY, FYNNEI. The DNA for the CDR3 is TGTGCCAGGCTCAGGCTCTCTCTCTCTGGGGCCAACGTCCTGACTTTC. Protein sequence: CARLRLSLSGANVLTF.

This clonotype was detected ten times or more. The genes are TRBV7-8 and TRBJ1-6; D uncertain. The V end lost 6 bases, the J end lost 0 bases, and 12 bases lay between the germline ends. CDR1 is SGHVS, CDR2 FQNEAQ, per germline. The CDR3 loop spans 16 amino acids. The CDR3 sequence: CASRETVSSYNSPLHF. DNA for the CDR3: TGTGCCAGCAGAGAGACGGTCAGCTCCTATAATTCACCCCTCCACTTT. Filled out from reference TRBV7-8 and TRBJ1-6, the complete variable domain reads GAGVSQSPRYKVAKRGQDVALRCDPISGHVSLFWYQQALGQGPEFLTYFQNEAQLDKSGLPSDRFFAERPEGSVSTLKIQRTQQEDSAVYLCASRETVSSYNSPLHFGNGTRLTVT.

The gene calls are TRBV12-3 or TRBV12-4 and TRBJ1-2; 8 bases align to TRBD1. J gave up 2 bases and V 0 bases, and 5 bases lay outside the gene matches. The CDR3 spans 16 residues. The CDR3 here is CASSLALGTGNYGYTF. In nucleotides, the CDR3 is TGTGCCAGCAGTTTAGCGCTAGGGACAGGCAACTATGGCTACACCTTC.